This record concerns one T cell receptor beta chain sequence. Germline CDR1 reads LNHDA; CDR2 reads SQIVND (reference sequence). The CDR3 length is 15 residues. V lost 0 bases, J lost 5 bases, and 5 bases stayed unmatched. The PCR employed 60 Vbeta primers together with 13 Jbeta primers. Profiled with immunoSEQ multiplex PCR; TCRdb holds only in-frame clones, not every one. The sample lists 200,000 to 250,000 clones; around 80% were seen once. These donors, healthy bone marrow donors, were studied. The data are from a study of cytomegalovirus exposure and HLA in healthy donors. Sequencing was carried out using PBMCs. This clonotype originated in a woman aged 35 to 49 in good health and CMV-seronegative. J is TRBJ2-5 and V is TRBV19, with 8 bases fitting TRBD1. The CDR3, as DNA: TGTGCCAGTAGTATAGATGGACAGGGTCGGGAGACCCAGTACTTC. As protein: CASSIDGQGRETQYF.